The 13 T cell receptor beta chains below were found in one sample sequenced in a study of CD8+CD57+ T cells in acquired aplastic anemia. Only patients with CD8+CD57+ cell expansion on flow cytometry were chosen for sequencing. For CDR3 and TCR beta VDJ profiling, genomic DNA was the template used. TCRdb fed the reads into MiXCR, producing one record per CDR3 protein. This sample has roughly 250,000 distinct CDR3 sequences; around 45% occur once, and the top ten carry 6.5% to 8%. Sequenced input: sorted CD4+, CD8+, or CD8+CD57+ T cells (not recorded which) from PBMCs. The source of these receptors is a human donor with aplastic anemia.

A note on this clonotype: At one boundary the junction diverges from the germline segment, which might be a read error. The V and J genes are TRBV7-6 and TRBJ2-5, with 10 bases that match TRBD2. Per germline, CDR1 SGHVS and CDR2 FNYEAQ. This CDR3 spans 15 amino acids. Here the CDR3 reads CASSLAGAYQETQYF. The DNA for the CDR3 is TGTGCCAGCAGCCTAGCGGGGGCGTACCAAGAGACCCAGTACTTC. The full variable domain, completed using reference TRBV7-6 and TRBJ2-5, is GAGVSQSPRYKVTKRGQDVALRCDPISGHVSLYWYRQALGQGPEFLTYFNYEAQQDKSGLPNDRFSAERPEGSISTLTIQRTEQRDSAMYRCASSLAGAYQETQYFGPGTRLLVL.

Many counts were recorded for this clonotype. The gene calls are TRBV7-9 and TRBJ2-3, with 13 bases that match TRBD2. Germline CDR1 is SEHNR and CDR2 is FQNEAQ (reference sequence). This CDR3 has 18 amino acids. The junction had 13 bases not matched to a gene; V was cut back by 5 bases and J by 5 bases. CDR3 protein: CASSATGTSGEKRDTQYF. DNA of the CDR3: TGTGCCAGCAGCGCAACCGGGACTAGCGGGGAGAAACGAGATACGCAGTATTTT.

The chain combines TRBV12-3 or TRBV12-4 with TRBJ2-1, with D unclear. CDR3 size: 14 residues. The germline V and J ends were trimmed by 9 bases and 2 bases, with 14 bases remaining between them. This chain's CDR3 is CASLGGSPYNEQFF. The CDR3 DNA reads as TGTGCCAGTCTCGGCGGTAGCCCCTACAATGAGCAGTTCTTC.

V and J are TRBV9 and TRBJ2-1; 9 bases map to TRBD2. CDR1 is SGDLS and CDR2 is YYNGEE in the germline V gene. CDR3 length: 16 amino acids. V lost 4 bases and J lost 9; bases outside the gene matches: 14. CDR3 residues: CASSPRSSGGPGEQFF. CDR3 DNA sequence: TGTGCCAGCAGCCCCCGTAGCAGCGGGGGGCCTGGTGAGCAGTTCTTC.

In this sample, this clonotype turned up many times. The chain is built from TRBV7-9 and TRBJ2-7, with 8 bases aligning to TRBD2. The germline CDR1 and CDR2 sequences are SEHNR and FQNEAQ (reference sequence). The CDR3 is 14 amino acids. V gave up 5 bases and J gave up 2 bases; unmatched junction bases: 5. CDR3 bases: TGTGCCAGCAGCGTAACTAGCGGCCCCTACGAGCAGTACTTC. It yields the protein CASSVTSGPYEQYF.

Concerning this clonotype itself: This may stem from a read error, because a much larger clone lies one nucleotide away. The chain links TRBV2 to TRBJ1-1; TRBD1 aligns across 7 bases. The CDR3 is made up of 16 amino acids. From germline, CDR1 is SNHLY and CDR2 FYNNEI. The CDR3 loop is CASSAGTATEDTEASF. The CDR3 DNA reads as TGTGCCAGCAGTGCGGGGACAGCCACCGAGGACACTGAAGCTTCCTTT.

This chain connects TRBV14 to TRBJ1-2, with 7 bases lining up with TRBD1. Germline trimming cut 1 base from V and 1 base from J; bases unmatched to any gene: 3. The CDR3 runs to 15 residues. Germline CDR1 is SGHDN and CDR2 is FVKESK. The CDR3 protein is CASSQGQGNNYGYTF. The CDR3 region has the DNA TGTGCCAGCAGCCAAGGACAGGGTAATAACTATGGCTACACCTTC.

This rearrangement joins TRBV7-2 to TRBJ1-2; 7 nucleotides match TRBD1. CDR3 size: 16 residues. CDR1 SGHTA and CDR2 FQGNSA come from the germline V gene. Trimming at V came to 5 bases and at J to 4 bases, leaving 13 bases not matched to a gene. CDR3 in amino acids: CASSVSSIRGTYGYTF. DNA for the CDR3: TGTGCCAGCAGCGTTTCATCGATCAGGGGGACCTATGGCTACACCTTC. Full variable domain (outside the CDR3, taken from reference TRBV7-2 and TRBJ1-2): GAGVSQSPSNKVTEKGKDVELRCDPISGHTALYWYRQSLGQGLEFLIYFQGNSAPDKSGLPSDRFSAERTGGSVSTLTIQRTQQEDSAVYLCASSVSSIRGTYGYTFGSGTRLTVV.

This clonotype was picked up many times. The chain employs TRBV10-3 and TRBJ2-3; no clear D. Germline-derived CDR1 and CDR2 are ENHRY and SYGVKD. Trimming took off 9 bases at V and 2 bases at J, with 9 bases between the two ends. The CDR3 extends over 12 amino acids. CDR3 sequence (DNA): TGTGCCATTGCCCAAGACACAGATACGCAGTATTTT. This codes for CAIAQDTDTQYF.

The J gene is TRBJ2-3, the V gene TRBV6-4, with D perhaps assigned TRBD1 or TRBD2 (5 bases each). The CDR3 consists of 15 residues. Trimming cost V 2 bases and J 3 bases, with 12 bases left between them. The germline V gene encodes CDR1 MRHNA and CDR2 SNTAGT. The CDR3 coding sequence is TGTGCCAGCAGTGACCAGGGAGAAGCAACAGATACGCAGTATTTT. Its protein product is CASSDQGEATDTQYF.

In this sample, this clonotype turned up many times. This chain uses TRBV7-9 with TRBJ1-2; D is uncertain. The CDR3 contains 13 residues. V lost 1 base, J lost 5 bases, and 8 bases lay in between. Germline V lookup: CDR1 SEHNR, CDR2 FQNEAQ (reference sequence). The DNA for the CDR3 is TGTGCCAGCAGCTTAGGGCAGGTATATGGCTACACCTTC. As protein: CASSLGQVYGYTF. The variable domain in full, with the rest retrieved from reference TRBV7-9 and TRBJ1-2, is DTGVSQNPRHKITKRGQNVTFRCDPISEHNRLYWYRQTLGQGPEFLTYFQNEAQLEKSRLLSDRFSAERPKGSFSTLEIQRTEQGDSAMYLCASSLGQVYGYTFGSGTRLTVV.

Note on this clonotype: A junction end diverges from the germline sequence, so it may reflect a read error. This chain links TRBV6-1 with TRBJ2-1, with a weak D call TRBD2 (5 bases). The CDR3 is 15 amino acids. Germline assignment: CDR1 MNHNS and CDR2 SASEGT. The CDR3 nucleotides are TGTGCCAGCAGTCAAGCGGTAGGACCCTACAATGAGCAGTTCTTC. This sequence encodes CASSQAVGPYNEQFF.

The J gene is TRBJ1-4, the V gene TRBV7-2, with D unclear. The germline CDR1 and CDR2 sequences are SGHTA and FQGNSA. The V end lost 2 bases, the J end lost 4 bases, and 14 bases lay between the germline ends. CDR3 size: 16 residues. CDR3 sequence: CASSLNRVQSNEKLFF. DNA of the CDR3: TGTGCCAGCAGCTTAAATCGAGTGCAAAGTAATGAAAAACTGTTTTTT.